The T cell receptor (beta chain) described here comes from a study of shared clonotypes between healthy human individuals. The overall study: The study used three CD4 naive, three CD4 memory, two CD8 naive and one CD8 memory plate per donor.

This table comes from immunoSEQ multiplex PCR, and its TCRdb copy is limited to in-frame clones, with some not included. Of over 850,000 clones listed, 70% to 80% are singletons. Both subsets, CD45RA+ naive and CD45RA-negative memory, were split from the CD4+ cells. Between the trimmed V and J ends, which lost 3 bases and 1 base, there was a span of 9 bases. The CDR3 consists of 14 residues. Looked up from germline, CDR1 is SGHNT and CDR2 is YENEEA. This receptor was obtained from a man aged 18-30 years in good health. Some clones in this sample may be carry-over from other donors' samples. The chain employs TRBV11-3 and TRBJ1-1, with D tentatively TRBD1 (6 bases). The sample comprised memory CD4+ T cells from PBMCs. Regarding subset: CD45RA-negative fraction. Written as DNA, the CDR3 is TGTGCCAGCAGCTTGAGGGGGTCGAACACTGAAGCTTTCTTT. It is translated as CASSLRGSNTEAFF. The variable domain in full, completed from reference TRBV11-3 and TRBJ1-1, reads EAGVVQSPRYKIIEKKQPVAFWCNPISGHNTLYWYLQNLGQGPELLIRYENEEAVDDSQLPKDRFSAERLKGVDSTLKIQPAELGDSAVYLCASSLRGSNTEAFFGQGTRLTVV.